This T cell receptor (beta chain) comes out of a study of shared clonotypes between healthy human individuals. Study-level findings and limits: Sampling included only blood; tissue repertoires likely differ.

A remark on this clone: Its antigen is as yet unknown.

CDR3 length equals 15 residues. Germline V gene sequence: CDR1 SGHVS, CDR2 FNYEAQ. After removal of 4 bases from V and 8 bases from J, the junction contained 8 bases not matched to a gene. Clones were sequenced by immunoSEQ multiplex PCR, and TCRdb holds only the in-frame ones, with some missing. The sample holds 650,000 to 700,000 clones; about 90% are singletons and the top ten take 30% to 40%. The clonotype originates from a man aged 18 to 35 in good health. Some clones in this sample may be carry-over from other donors' samples. The sequenced sample was memory CD8+ T cells from PBMCs. Subset specified: CD45RO+ cells pooled with CCR7-negative TemRA cells. The rearrangement uses TRBV7-6 and TRBJ1-6; TRBD1 matches 7 bases. CDR3 sequence (DNA): TGTGCCAGCAGCTCCACTGACAGGGACGATTCACCCCTCCACTTT. Amino acids: CASSSTDRDDSPLHF.